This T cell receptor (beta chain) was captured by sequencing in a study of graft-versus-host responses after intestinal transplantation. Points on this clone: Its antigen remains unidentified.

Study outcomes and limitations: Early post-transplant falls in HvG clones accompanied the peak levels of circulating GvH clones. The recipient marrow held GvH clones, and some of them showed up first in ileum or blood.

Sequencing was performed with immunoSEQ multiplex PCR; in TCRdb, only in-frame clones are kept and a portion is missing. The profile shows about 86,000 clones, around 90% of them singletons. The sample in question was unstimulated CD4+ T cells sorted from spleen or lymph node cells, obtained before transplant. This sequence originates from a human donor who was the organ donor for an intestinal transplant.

In DNA form, the CDR3 reads TGTGCCAGCAGCCCCAAAGGGGGAGTGGGAGATACGCAGTATTTT. Its protein is CASSPKGGVGDTQYF. This sequence joins TRBV7-9 and TRBJ2-3; D possibly corresponds to TRBD1 (6 bases). V lost 5 bases to trimming and J lost 5 bases, with 17 bases between them. The length of the CDR3 is 15 residues. Germline V gene sequence: CDR1 SEHNR, CDR2 FQNEAQ (reference sequence).